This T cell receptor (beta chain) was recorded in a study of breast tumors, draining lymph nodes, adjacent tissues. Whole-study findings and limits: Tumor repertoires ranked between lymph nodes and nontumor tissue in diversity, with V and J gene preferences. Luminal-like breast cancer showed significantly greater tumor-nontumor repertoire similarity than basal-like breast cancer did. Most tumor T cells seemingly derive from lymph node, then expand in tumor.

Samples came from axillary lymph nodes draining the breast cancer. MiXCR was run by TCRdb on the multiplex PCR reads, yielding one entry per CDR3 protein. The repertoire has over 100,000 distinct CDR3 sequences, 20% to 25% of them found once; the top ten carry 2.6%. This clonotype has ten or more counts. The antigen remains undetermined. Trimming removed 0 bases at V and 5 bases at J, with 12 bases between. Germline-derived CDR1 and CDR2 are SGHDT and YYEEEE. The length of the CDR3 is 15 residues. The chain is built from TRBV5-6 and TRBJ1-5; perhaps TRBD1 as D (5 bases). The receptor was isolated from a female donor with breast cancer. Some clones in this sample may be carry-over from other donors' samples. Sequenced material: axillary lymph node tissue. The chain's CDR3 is CASSLGSGWDQPQHF. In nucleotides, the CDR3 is TGTGCCAGCAGCTTGGGCTCAGGGTGGGATCAGCCCCAGCATTTT.